The clone carrying this T cell receptor (beta chain) was seen only once. The data were taken from a study of blood T cell repertoires in COVID-19. The CDR3 sequence is 13 residues long. The ends were cut back, 1 base at V and 6 bases at J, with 9 bases in the middle. Germline V CDR1 and CDR2: SGHTS, YDEGEE. Profiled with immunoSEQ multiplex PCR; TCRdb holds only in-frame clones, not every one. The sample lists around 56,000 clones, around 67% occurring once. Sequenced: peripheral blood. V gene TRBV5-8 combines with J gene TRBJ2-3; D gene uncertain. The sequence derives from a woman in her 70s with acute or convalescent COVID-19. Here the CDR3 reads CASSLNLGDTQYF. The CDR3 DNA follows: TGTGCCAGCAGCTTGAATCTCGGGGATACGCAGTATTTT.